Given below is one T cell receptor (beta chain) in context. Its antigen is unknown. These data come from a study of a mutant IDH1 vaccine in newly diagnosed glioma. Turning to the study itself: The first vaccination came 4-6 weeks after radiotherapy alone, or with temozolomide cycles. Standard pretreatment was either radiotherapy, temozolomide, or, for most, radiochemotherapy with temozolomide.

TCRdb's table, derived via immunoSEQ multiplex PCR, lists solely in-frame clones and lacks some. The sample carries some 58,000 clones, 75% to 85% recorded once. Trimming cost V 5 bases and J 4 bases; bases outside gene matches: 4. The germline V gene encodes CDR1 MNHEY and CDR2 SVGAGI. CDR3 length: 14 amino acids. Time point indicated: week 35, safety follow-up. Doses comprised 300 ug of mutant IDH1 20-mer peptide each, plus topical imiquimod. All eight of the vaccinations patients received fell in weeks 1, 3, 5, 7, 11, 15, 19 and 23. New WHO grade 3 or 4 astrocytomas that were IDH1-mutant and ATRX-lost occurred in the donors.

The receptor was isolated from a middle-aged man with glioma. The chain carries TRBV6-5 and TRBJ2-3, with TRBD2 identical over 9 bases. Sample: PBMCs, taken from a glioma patient whose treatment included an IDH1 peptide vaccine. The CDR3 nucleotides are TGTGCCAGCAGTCTTAGCGGGAGTGCAGATACGCAGTATTTT. This gives the protein CASSLSGSADTQYF.